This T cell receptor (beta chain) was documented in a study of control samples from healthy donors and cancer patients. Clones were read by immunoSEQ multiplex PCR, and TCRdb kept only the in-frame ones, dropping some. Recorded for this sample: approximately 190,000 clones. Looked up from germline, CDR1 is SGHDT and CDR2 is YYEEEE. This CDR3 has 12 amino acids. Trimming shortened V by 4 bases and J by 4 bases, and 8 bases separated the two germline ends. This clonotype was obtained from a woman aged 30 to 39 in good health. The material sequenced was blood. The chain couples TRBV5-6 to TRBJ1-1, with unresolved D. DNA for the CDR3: TGTGCCAGCAGCCCAGGTGGCACTGAAGCTTTCTTT. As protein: CASSPGGTEAFF.